Many counts were recorded for the clone carrying this T cell receptor (beta chain). Its specificity is not known. This sample is drawn from a study of glioma-infiltrating T cells. Findings and caveats of the study: Non-neoplastic patients had below-expected tissue-blood divergence, while all gliomas exceeded expectation. Tissue and blood shared very few CDR3 sequences.

The iRepertoire nested amplicon-rescue multiplex PCR amplified TCR alpha and beta CDR3s from RNA. Input was about 85-450 ng of tissue mRNA or PBMC total RNA. Each CDR3 protein gets one entry after TCRdb re-called the multiplex PCR reads with MiXCR. The data contain around 99,000 distinct CDR3 sequences, around a quarter of them singletons. This CDR3 has 15 amino acids. Germline CDR1 SGHTA, CDR2 FQGNSA. V shed 6 bases and J 1 base; nucleotides not matched to a gene: 6. Sample: glioma tissue, nonneoplastic brain tissue, or PBMCs (not recorded which). This chain joins TRBV7-2 and TRBJ1-1; 9 bases agree with TRBD1. The receptor comes from a human donor with low-grade glioma or glioblastoma, undergoing nonglioma brain surgery, or in good health (not recorded which). The CDR3 nucleotides read TGTGCCAGCAGATGGGACAGGGCACAGAACACTGAAGCTTTCTTT. This translates into CASRWDRAQNTEAFF.